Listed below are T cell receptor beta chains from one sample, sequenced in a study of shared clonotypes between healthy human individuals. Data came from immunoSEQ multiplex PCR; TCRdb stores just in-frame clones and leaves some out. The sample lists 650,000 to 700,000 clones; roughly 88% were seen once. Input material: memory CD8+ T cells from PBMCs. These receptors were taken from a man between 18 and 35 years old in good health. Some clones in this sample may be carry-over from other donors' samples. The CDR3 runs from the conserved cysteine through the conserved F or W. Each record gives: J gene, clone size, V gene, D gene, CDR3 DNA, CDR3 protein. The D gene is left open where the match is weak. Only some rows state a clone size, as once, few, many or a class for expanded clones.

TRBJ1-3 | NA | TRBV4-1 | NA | TGCGCCAGCAGCCAAGATAGAGGAAACACCATATATTTT | CASSQDRGNTIYF
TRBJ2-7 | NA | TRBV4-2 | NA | TGTGCCAGCAGCCCCCCGGGACGTAGCTACGAGCAGTACTTC | CASSPPGRSYEQYF
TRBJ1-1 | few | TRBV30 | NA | TGTGCCTGGAGTGTTATAACGGGCACTGAAGCTTTCTTT | CAWSVITGTEAFF
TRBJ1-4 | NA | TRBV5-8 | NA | TGTGCCAGCAGTCAACCCTCGGCTTATGAAAAACTGTTTTTT | CASSQPSAYEKLFF
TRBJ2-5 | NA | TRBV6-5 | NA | TGTGCCAGCAGTTTAAATATCGGGGAGACCCAGTACTTC | CASSLNIGETQYF
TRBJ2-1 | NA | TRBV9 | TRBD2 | TGTGCCAGCAGCTATCGACTAGCGGGATACAATGAGCAGTTCTTC | CASSYRLAGYNEQFF
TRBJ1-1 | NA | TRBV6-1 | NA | TGTGCCAGCAGTGAACAGGGTGAAGCTTTCTTT | CASSEQGEAFF
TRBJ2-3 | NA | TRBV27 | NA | TGTGCCAGCAGTTTAAATCCCGGAGGGATTACTAGCACAGATACGCAGTATTTT | CASSLNPGGITSTDTQYF
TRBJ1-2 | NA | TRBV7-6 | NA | TGTGCCAGCAGCTTATCCAGGGGAGATGGCTACACCTTC | CASSLSRGDGYTF
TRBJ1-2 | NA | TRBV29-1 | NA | TGCAGCGTTGTGGGGGGCTACTATGGCTACACCTTC | CSVVGGYYGYTF
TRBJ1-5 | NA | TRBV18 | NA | TGTGCCAGCTCACCAGATCGTTTGAATAGCAATCAGCCCCAGCATTTT | CASSPDRLNSNQPQHF
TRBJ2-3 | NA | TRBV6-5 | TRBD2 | TGTGCCAGCACTAGCGGCGGAGATACGCAGTATTTT | CASTSGGDTQYF
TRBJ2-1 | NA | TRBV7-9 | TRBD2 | TGTGCCAGCAGCCGAGCGGGAGTGGCCTACAATGAGCAGTTCTTC | CASSRAGVAYNEQFF
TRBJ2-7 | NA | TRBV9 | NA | TGTGCCAGCAGCGTAGCTGGTTCCTACGAGCAGTACTTC | CASSVAGSYEQYF
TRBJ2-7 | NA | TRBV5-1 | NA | TGCGCCAGCAGCTTCTCACACCCCAACGTGCAGTACTTC | CASSFSHPNVQYF
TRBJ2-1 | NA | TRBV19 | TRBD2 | TGTGCCAGTAGTGCCATAGCGGGAGGGTACAATGAGCAGTTCTTC | CASSAIAGGYNEQFF
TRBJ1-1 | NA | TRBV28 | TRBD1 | TGTGCCAGCAGCTTCAGTCGGGGACAGGGACGCACTGAAGCTTTCTTT | CASSFSRGQGRTEAFF
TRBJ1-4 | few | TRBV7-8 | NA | TGTGCCAGCAGCTTCGACTTCAGGGAAAAACTGTTTTTT | CASSFDFREKLFF
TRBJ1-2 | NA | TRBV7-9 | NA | TGTGCCAGCAGCTTAGCGCCGACGGGGGCGCGCTATGGCTACACCTTC | CASSLAPTGARYGYTF
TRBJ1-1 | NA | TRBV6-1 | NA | TGTGCCAGCAGTGCAGCTATGAACACTGAAGCTTTCTTT | CASSAAMNTEAFF
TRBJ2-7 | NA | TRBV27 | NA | TGTGCCAGCAAGCCACTAGTGACCCCATACGAGCAGTACTTC | CASKPLVTPYEQYF
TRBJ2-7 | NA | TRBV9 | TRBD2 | TGTGCCAGCAGCGTAGGCCTAGCGGGCTCCTACGAGCAGTACTTC | CASSVGLAGSYEQYF
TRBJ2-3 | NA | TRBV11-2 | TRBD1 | TGTGCCAGCAGCCTCGACAGGGACACGCAGTATTTT | CASSLDRDTQYF
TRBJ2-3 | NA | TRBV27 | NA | TGTGCCAGCAGTTTATCATCCATGGATACGCAGTATTTT | CASSLSSMDTQYF
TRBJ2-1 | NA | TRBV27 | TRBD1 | TGTGCCAGCAGTTCGGACAGGGGGAATGAGCAGTTCTTC | CASSSDRGNEQFF
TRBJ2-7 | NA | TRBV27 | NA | TGTGCCAGCAGTTCCCGGCTCTCCCTAGGGTACGAGCAGTACTTC | CASSSRLSLGYEQYF
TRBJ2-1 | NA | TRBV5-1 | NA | TGCGCCAGCAGCTTACTGACCCAGGGTGAGCAGTTCTTC | CASSLLTQGEQFF
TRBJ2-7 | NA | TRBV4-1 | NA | TGCGCCAGCAGCCAAAGGTATCCCAAAGGCAGGGAAAACGAGCAGTACTTC | CASSQRYPKGRENEQYF
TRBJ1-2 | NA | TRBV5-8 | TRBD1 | TGTGCCAGCAGCTTGAGACGGACAGGGGCCTATGGCTACACCTTC | CASSLRRTGAYGYTF
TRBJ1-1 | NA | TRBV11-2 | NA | TGTGCCAGCAGCTTAGGGACGACGGGAGTTGACACTGAAGCTTTCTTT | CASSLGTTGVDTEAFF
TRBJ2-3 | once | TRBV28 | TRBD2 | TGTGCCAGCGGGCTAGCGGGCGGCACAGATACGCAGTATTTT | CASGLAGGTDTQYF
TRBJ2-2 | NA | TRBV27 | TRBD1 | TGTGCCAGCACCTTGGACAGGGTGGACACCGGGGAGCTGTTTTTT | CASTLDRVDTGELFF